The 10 T cell receptor beta chains below come from one sample, sequenced in a study of T-cell memory formation after mild COVID-19. TCRdb ran MiXCR on the 5' RACE reads and lists one entry per CDR3 protein. In the table there are about 420,000 distinct CDR3 sequences, more than 20% of which are singletons. The sequencing input was PBMCs or a T cell subset sorted from them (not recorded which). Receptors were obtained from an adult woman who had mild COVID-19 (a few samples of this study predate the infection). Cell type and time point are not known.

The chain uses TRBV7-8 and TRBJ1-4; a possible D gene is TRBD1 (6 bases). CDR1 and CDR2 (germline): SGHVS, FQNEAQ. V gave up 5 bases and J gave up 4 bases, with 14 bases separating them. The CDR3 totals 15 residues. The CDR3 loop reads CASSPQGILNEKLFF. The CDR3 nucleotides read TGTGCCAGCAGCCCCCAGGGGATACTTAATGAAAAACTGTTTTTT.

CDR3 nucleotide sequence: TGTGCCAGCGGCCTTGGCGGGGGTATGGATACGCAGTATTTT. Amino acid sequence: CASGLGGGMDTQYF. The chain carries TRBV7-2 and TRBJ2-3; 7 positions match TRBD2. J lost 6 bases, V lost 8 bases, and 11 bases had no gene match. The CDR3 spans 14 residues. Germline V gene sequence: CDR1 SGHTA, CDR2 FQGNSA.

The chain joins TRBV6-6 to TRBJ1-5; 11 bases match TRBD1. The CDR3 length is 17 residues. The J segment lost 1 base and the V segment lost 2 bases, leaving 4 bases of the junction unmatched. Germline values: CDR1 MNHNY, CDR2 SVGAGI (reference sequence). The CDR3 spells CASSYRGQGASNQPQHF. Here the CDR3 DNA reads TGTGCCAGCAGTTACCGTGGACAGGGGGCGAGCAATCAGCCCCAGCATTTT.

The genes are TRBV6-5 and TRBJ1-1; D may be TRBD1 (5 bases). V was cut by 10 bases and J by 5 bases, with 23 bases left in between. The CDR3 has 15 amino acids. Germline V gives CDR1 MNHEY, CDR2 SVGAGI. The CDR3 loop is CATHPQGRTGTEAFF. For the CDR3, the DNA is TGTGCCACCCATCCTCAGGGACGCACGGGTACTGAAGCTTTCTTT.

The chain combines TRBV7-8 with TRBJ1-6; D unclear. With 4 bases removed from V and 7 bases from J, the gap between germline ends came to 8 bases. This CDR3 has 13 amino acids. The germline gives CDR1 SGHVS, CDR2 FQNEAQ. The CDR3 loop reads CASSSAGNSPLHF. CDR3 nucleotide sequence: TGTGCCAGCAGCTCGGCGGGGAATTCACCCCTCCACTTT.

This clonotype was counted a few times. J is TRBJ2-7 and V is TRBV12-3 or TRBV12-4; 8 positions agree with TRBD2. The CDR3 sequence is 12 residues long. Trimming cost V 4 bases and J 6 bases; bases outside gene matches: 2. CDR3 sequence reads: CASSSGLGEQYF. The CDR3, as DNA: TGTGCCAGCAGTTCGGGACTAGGCGAGCAGTACTTC.

This clonotype was recorded at least ten times. The chain uses TRBV7-9 and TRBJ2-7; maybe TRBD1 (5 bases). Trimming shortened V by 1 base and J by 5 bases, and 15 bases separated the two germline ends. Germline values: CDR1 SEHNR, CDR2 FQNEAQ (reference sequence). There are 15 residues in the CDR3. The CDR3 sequence is CASSLGVTRVDEQYF. CDR3 DNA: TGTGCCAGCAGCTTAGGAGTGACCAGGGTCGACGAGCAGTACTTC.

The J gene is TRBJ1-2, the V gene TRBV9, with D unclear. Trimming removed 0 bases from V and 7 bases from J, with 10 bases in between. The CDR3 spans 13 residues. The V gene's germline CDR1 is SGDLS and CDR2 YYNGEE. The CDR3 spells CASSVAQDLGYTF. DNA for the CDR3: TGTGCCAGCAGCGTAGCCCAGGATCTTGGCTACACCTTC.

V is TRBV6-2 or TRBV6-3 and J is TRBJ1-2; D not resolved. V was shortened by 5 bases and J by 8 bases, with 21 bases between the two germline ends. Germline V gene lookup returns CDR1 MNHEY and CDR2 SVGEGT. This CDR3 is 15 amino acids long. The CDR3 DNA is TGTGCCAGCAGTACCCCATGGGTCCCCCGGCTCGGCTACACCTTC. It translates to CASSTPWVPRLGYTF.

This clonotype was detected only a few times. The chain employs TRBV7-9 and TRBJ2-7, with 8 positions matching TRBD2. V trimming: 2 bases; J trimming: 5 bases; junction bases outside the gene matches: 8. Germline V gene lookup returns CDR1 SEHNR and CDR2 FQNEAQ (reference sequence). The CDR3 totals 15 residues. The CDR3, as DNA: TGTGCCAGCAGCTTATTAGCTGGACTAGCCCACGAGCAGTACTTC. Translated, it gives CASSLLAGLAHEQYF.